These 30 T cell receptor beta chains originate from one sample sequenced in a study of cytomegalovirus exposure and HLA in healthy donors. Sequenced by immunoSEQ multiplex PCR; TCRdb stores in-frame clones only, minus some. The sample lists 35,000 to 50,000 clones, under 95% seen once, with 2.1% in the top ten. The sample comprised PBMCs. These TCRs come from a woman aged 18 to 35 in good health and CMV-seronegative.

The chain recombines TRBV11-2 with TRBJ1-1; no definite D call. The CDR3 has 13 amino acids. V dropped 0 bases and J dropped 1 base, with 3 bases sitting between them. Germline CDR1 reads SGHAT; CDR2 reads FQNNGV. CDR3 loop: CASSLDRNTEAFF. The CDR3 bases are TGTGCCAGCAGCTTAGACAGGAACACTGAAGCTTTCTTT.

The rearrangement uses TRBV2 and TRBJ2-2, with 7 bases aligning to TRBD1. Germline values: CDR1 SNHLY, CDR2 FYNNEI. This CDR3 spans 15 amino acids. J was trimmed by 0 bases and V by 7 bases; bases with no gene match: 5. The CDR3, as DNA: TGTGCCAGCAAACAGGGGAGAACGAACACCGGGGAGCTGTTTTTT. Its protein product is CASKQGRTNTGELFF.

The chain joins TRBV5-5 to TRBJ1-1, with no clear D. Germline V CDR1 and CDR2: SGHKS, YYEKEE (reference sequence). CDR3 length: 14 residues. V was clipped by 4 bases and J by 3 bases, with 13 bases between them. The CDR3 DNA reads as TGTGCCAGCAGCGCCATCATCCCGGACACTGAAGCTTTCTTT. Amino acids: CASSAIIPDTEAFF. The full variable domain, in which reference TRBV5-5 and TRBJ1-1 provide the parts outside the CDR3, is DAGVTQSPTHLIKTRGQQVTLRCSPISGHKSVSWYQQVLGQGPQFIFQYYEKEERGRGNFPDRFSARQFPNYSSELNVNALLLGDSALYLCASSAIIPDTEAFFGQGTRLTVV.

This chain joins TRBV11-1 and TRBJ2-2; TRBD2 matches at 7 bases. V was pared by 1 base and J by 7 bases, with 6 bases of the junction left unmatched. The CDR3 extends over 15 amino acids. Per germline, CDR1 SGHAT and CDR2 FQDESV (reference sequence). The CDR3: CASSLEAGVGGELFF. CDR3 DNA sequence: TGTGCCAGCAGCTTAGAGGCGGGAGTGGGCGGGGAGCTGTTTTTT.

The rearrangement uses TRBV5-1 and TRBJ2-1; 7 nucleotides align to TRBD2. The CDR3 runs to 17 residues. Germline CDR1 and CDR2: SGHRS and YFSETQ. V shed 2 bases and J 0 bases; nucleotides not matched to a gene: 8. The CDR3 nucleotides read TGCGCCAGCAGCTTAATTTCTGGGGGGGTCTCCTACAATGAGCAGTTCTTC. It codes for CASSLISGGVSYNEQFF. Variable domain in full (rest from reference TRBV5-1 and TRBJ2-1): KAGVTQTPRYLIKTRGQQVTLSCSPISGHRSVSWYQQTPGQGLQFLFEYFSETQRNKGNFPGRFSGRQFSNSRSEMNVSTLELGDSALYLCASSLISGGVSYNEQFFGPGTRLTVL.

The rearrangement links TRBV9 to TRBJ1-1; possibly TRBD1 for D (5 bases). This CDR3 is 14 amino acids long. Germline V lookup: CDR1 SGDLS, CDR2 YYNGEE. Trimming removed 0 bases from V and 3 bases from J, with 9 bases in between. CDR3 amino acids: CASSVEGADTEAFF. The CDR3 DNA follows: TGTGCCAGCAGCGTAGAAGGGGCAGACACTGAAGCTTTCTTT. Together with reference TRBV9 and TRBJ1-1, the CDR3 gives the full variable domain: DSGVTQTPKHLITATGQRVTLRCSPRSGDLSVYWYQQSLDQGLQFLIQYYNGEERAKGNILERFSAQQFPDLHSELNLSSLELGDSALYFCASSVEGADTEAFFGQGTRLTVV.

Only one count was recorded for this clone. The chain combines TRBV14 with TRBJ2-1, with no clear D. Trimming shortened V by 4 bases and J by 6 bases, and 13 bases separated the two germline ends. Germline V gene data show CDR1 as SGHDN and CDR2 as FVKESK. CDR3 length: 14 amino acids. The CDR3 DNA is TGTGCCAGCAGCCGAGCTTTGCTTGGCAATGAGCAGTTCTTC. Its protein is CASSRALLGNEQFF.

The chain is built from TRBV6-4 and TRBJ2-3; 13 bases fit TRBD2. CDR3 length: 15 amino acids. Germline values: CDR1 MRHNA, CDR2 SNTAGT. V was pared by 2 bases and J by 4 bases, with 0 bases of the junction left unmatched. In DNA form, the CDR3 reads TGTGCCAGCAGTGACGGGACTAGCGGGGCAGATACGCAGTATTTT. Protein product: CASSDGTSGADTQYF.

The chain couples TRBV2 to TRBJ2-7, with D maybe TRBD2 (5 bases). Germline V CDR1 and CDR2: SNHLY, FYNNEI. Trimming stripped 8 bases from V and 4 bases from J, with 21 bases between. The length of the CDR3 is 15 residues. CDR3 residues: CASSQEVGTSYEQYF. As DNA, the CDR3 is TGTGCCAGCTCCCAGGAGGTAGGAACCAGTTACGAGCAGTACTTC.

The V and J genes are TRBV2 and TRBJ1-4; the D gene is possibly TRBD1 (5 bases). Trimming left V 4 bases short and J 4 bases short, with 7 bases between. Germline CDR1 reads SNHLY; CDR2 reads FYNNEI. This CDR3 comprises 13 residues. CDR3: CASSGQFNEKLFF. The CDR3 nucleotides read TGTGCCAGCAGTGGACAGTTTAATGAAAAACTGTTTTTT.

V gene TRBV9 combines with J gene TRBJ1-2; no clear D gene. The germline V gene encodes CDR1 SGDLS and CDR2 YYNGEE. CDR3 length: 14 amino acids. Trimming stripped 0 bases from V and 4 bases from J, with 10 bases between. The CDR3 loop reads CASSVELGGYGYTF. The CDR3 nucleotides are TGTGCCAGCAGCGTAGAACTGGGAGGCTATGGCTACACCTTC.

J is TRBJ2-1 and V is TRBV7-2; 9 bases align to TRBD2. CDR1 and CDR2 (germline): SGHTA, FQGNSA. The CDR3 length is 16 residues. J was trimmed by 6 bases and V by 4 bases; bases with no gene match: 10. The CDR3 here is CASSSWVGTSLNEQFF. Written as DNA, the CDR3 is TGTGCCAGCAGCTCATGGGTCGGGACTAGCCTCAATGAGCAGTTCTTC.

This chain links TRBV18 with TRBJ2-2; D is ambiguous. The germline CDR1 and CDR2 sequences are KGHSH and LQKENI. V lost 4 bases to trimming and J lost 0 bases, with 12 bases between them. The CDR3 has 16 residues. The CDR3 DNA follows: TGTGCCAGCTCACTTTTACGTGGGCCGAACACCGGGGAGCTGTTTTTT. This codes for CASSLLRGPNTGELFF.

The chain is built from TRBV10-2 and TRBJ2-7; 7 positions match TRBD1. Trimming took 2 bases from V and 7 from J; bases not matched to a gene: 11. The CDR3 consists of 15 residues. Germline V lookup: CDR1 WSHSY, CDR2 SAAADI. CDR3 amino acids: CASSEGRDSSEEQYF. The CDR3 DNA reads TGCGCCAGCAGTGAGGGACGGGACAGCTCGGAGGAGCAGTACTTC.

The CDR3 is CASSISGVYGYTF. CDR3 DNA sequence: TGTGCCAGTAGTATTAGCGGGGTTTATGGCTACACCTTC. The genes are TRBV19 and TRBJ1-2; D ambiguous. The germline gives CDR1 LNHDA, CDR2 SQIVND (reference sequence). This CDR3 has 13 amino acids. V was clipped by 3 bases and J by 5 bases, with 10 bases between them.

The rearrangement uses TRBV5-4 and TRBJ2-1, with 7 positions matching TRBD2. The CDR3 spans 15 residues. Trimming removed 2 bases from V and 4 bases from J; junction bases left unmatched: 6. CDR1 and CDR2 from the germline V gene are SGHNT and YYREEE (reference sequence). CDR3 region: CASSFFLAAYNEQFF. The CDR3 DNA sequence: TGTGCCAGCAGCTTTTTCCTAGCGGCTTACAATGAGCAGTTCTTC.

The gene calls are TRBV28 and TRBJ1-2, with D hard to call. V was shortened by 10 bases and J by 1 base, with 13 bases between the two germline ends. The V gene's germline CDR1 is MDHEN and CDR2 SYDVKM. There are 13 residues in the CDR3. The CDR3 spells CATRGGINYGYTF. As DNA, the CDR3 is TGTGCCACGAGAGGAGGGATTAACTATGGCTACACCTTC.

The chain carries TRBV5-4 and TRBJ2-7; the match to TRBD2 covers 13 bases. The CDR3 runs to 16 residues. CDR1 is SGHNT and CDR2 is YYREEE in the germline V gene (reference sequence). The ends lost 4 bases at V and 4 bases at J; junction bases unmatched: 8. This CDR3 is CASSDGLAGAKYEQYF. The DNA for the CDR3 is TGTGCCAGCAGCGATGGACTAGCGGGGGCCAAATACGAGCAGTACTTC.

The rearrangement joins TRBV5-5 to TRBJ1-4; 7 bases line up with TRBD1. The CDR3 spans 14 residues. CDR1 is SGHKS, CDR2 YYEKEE, per germline (reference sequence). V lost 6 bases to trimming and J lost 5 bases; unmatched junction nucleotides: 7. The CDR3 DNA reads as TGTGCCAGCAACTTAGGGACAGAAAATGAAAAACTGTTTTTT. It specifies CASNLGTENEKLFF.

The rearrangement uses TRBV18 and TRBJ2-1, with no clear D. The CDR3 sequence is 15 residues long. Germline CDR1 and CDR2: KGHSH and LQKENI. V was shortened by 3 bases and J by 0 bases, with 9 bases between the two germline ends. CDR3 sequence: CASSPPSSSYNEQFF. In DNA, the CDR3 is TGTGCCAGCTCACCGCCGTCCAGCTCCTACAATGAGCAGTTCTTC.

This chain links TRBV28 with TRBJ1-3, with D perhaps TRBD1 (5 bases). Deletions cut 6 bases from V and 4 bases from J, with 16 bases between. Germline V lookup: CDR1 MDHEN, CDR2 SYDVKM. This CDR3 is 15 amino acids long. The CDR3 spells CASSTSGARGNTIYF. The CDR3 coding sequence is TGTGCCAGCAGCACCAGCGGGGCGAGGGGAAACACCATATATTTT.

The chain couples TRBV19 to TRBJ2-7; a possible D gene is TRBD2 (5 bases). The CDR3 spans 14 residues. The germline V and J ends were trimmed by 3 bases and 2 bases, with 11 bases remaining between them. Germline assignment: CDR1 LNHDA and CDR2 SQIVND (reference sequence). The CDR3 is CASSIQDSTYEQYF. The CDR3 DNA sequence: TGTGCCAGTAGTATCCAGGACTCCACCTACGAGCAGTACTTC.

V and J are TRBV19 and TRBJ2-7, with D possibly TRBD2 on 6 matching bases. Germline V gene sequence: CDR1 LNHDA, CDR2 SQIVND (reference sequence). Between the trimmed V and J ends, which lost 2 bases and 3 bases, there was a span of 17 bases. The CDR3 spans 16 residues. The CDR3 DNA follows: TGTGCCAGTAGTATAACCGGAGGGAGTAGCGGCTACGAGCAGTACTTC. It yields the protein CASSITGGSSGYEQYF.

The chain links TRBV2 to TRBJ1-3; D is unclear. Trimming stripped 1 base from V and 1 base from J, with 5 bases between. CDR3 length equals 14 residues. Germline V CDR1 and CDR2: SNHLY, FYNNEI. For the CDR3, the DNA is TGTGCCAGCAGTGAAGGGCCTTCTGGAAACACCATATATTTT. Amino acid sequence: CASSEGPSGNTIYF.

The rearrangement joins TRBV7-2 to TRBJ2-7, with TRBD2 matching 11 bases. Germline V gene lookup returns CDR1 SGHTA and CDR2 FQGNSA. With V trimmed by 5 bases and J by 7 bases, 10 bases remained unmatched. This CDR3 comprises 15 residues. CDR3 region: CASSPLAGGLGEQYF. CDR3 DNA sequence: TGTGCCAGCAGCCCGCTAGCGGGAGGTTTGGGGGAGCAGTACTTC.

The CDR3: CASSKRARGPYEQYF. CDR3 coding DNA: TGTGCCAGCAGCAAAAGAGCGCGGGGGCCCTACGAGCAGTACTTC. The chain uses TRBV6-6 and TRBJ2-7; D is perhaps TRBD2 (7 bases). Looked up from germline, CDR1 is MNHNY and CDR2 is SVGAGI (reference sequence). The CDR3 loop spans 15 amino acids. Trimming left V 6 bases short and J 2 bases short, with 17 bases between.

V and J are TRBV10-3 and TRBJ2-3; tentatively, D is TRBD2 (5 bases). V lost 5 bases to trimming and J lost 7 bases, with 13 bases between them. Per the germline V gene, CDR1 is ENHRY and CDR2 is SYGVKD. The CDR3 is 13 residues long. The CDR3 spells CAISLEGINTQYF. CDR3 nucleotide sequence: TGTGCCATCAGTCTAGAGGGCATCAATACGCAGTATTTT.

This chain joins TRBV15 and TRBJ2-1; D gene ambiguous. The CDR3 sequence is 14 residues long. Between the trimmed V and J ends, which lost 0 bases and 13 bases, there was a span of 16 bases. Germline values: CDR1 LNHNV, CDR2 YYDKDF (reference sequence). Here the CDR3 reads CATSRESHEYYQFF. The CDR3 bases are TGTGCCACCAGCAGAGAGTCGCATGAATACTATCAGTTCTTC.

The CDR3 sequence is CASSVSPRSGSTGELFF. The CDR3 nucleotides read TGTGCCAGCAGCGTATCACCGCGCTCGGGATCCACCGGGGAGCTGTTTTTT. The chain recombines TRBV9 with TRBJ2-2, with D tentatively TRBD2 (5 bases). V lost 1 base and J 4 bases, leaving 17 bases between the germline ends. This CDR3 has 17 residues. Per germline, CDR1 SGDLS and CDR2 YYNGEE.

V is TRBV19 and J is TRBJ1-2, with 9 bases that match TRBD1. Trimming took 4 bases from V and 2 from J; bases not matched to a gene: 5. The CDR3 is 15 amino acids. Germline CDR1 is LNHDA and CDR2 is SQIVND (reference sequence). CDR3 sequence: CASSKRTGENYGYTF. CDR3 nucleotide sequence: TGTGCCAGTAGTAAAAGGACAGGGGAAAACTATGGCTACACCTTC.